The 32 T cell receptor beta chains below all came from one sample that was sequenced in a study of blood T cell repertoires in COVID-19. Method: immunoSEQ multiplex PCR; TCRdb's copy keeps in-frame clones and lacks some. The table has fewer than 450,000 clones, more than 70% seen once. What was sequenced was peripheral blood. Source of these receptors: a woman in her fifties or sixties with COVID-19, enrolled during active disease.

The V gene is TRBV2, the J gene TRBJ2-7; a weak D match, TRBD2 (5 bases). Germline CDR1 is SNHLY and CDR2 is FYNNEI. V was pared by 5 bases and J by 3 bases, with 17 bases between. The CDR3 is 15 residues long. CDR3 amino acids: CASSTQEDPDYEQYF. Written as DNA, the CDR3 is TGTGCCAGCAGTACCCAGGAGGACCCTGACTACGAGCAGTACTTC.

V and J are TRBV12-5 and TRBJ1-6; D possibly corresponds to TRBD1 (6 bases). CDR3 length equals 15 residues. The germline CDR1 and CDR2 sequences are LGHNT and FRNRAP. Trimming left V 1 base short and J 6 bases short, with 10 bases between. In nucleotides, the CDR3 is TGTGCTAGTGGTTTGGAAACAGGGAGTAATTCACCCCTCCACTTT. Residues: CASGLETGSNSPLHF.

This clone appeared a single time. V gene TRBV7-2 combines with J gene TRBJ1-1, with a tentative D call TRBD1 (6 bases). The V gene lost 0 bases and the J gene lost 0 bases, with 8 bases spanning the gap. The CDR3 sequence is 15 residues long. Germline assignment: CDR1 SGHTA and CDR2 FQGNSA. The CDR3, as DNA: TGTGCCAGCAGCTTAGCGGGACAAATGAACACTGAAGCTTTCTTT. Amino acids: CASSLAGQMNTEAFF.

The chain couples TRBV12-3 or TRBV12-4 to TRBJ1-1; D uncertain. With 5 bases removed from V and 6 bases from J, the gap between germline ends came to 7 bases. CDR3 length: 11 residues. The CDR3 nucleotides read TGTGCCAGCAGTGGTGGGCCTGAAGCTTTCTTT. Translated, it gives CASSGGPEAFF.

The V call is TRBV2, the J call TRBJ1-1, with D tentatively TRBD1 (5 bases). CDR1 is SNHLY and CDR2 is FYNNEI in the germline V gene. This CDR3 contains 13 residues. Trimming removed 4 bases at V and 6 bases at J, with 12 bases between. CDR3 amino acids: CASSGGQVAEAFF. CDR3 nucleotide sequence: TGTGCCAGCAGTGGAGGACAAGTCGCTGAAGCTTTCTTT. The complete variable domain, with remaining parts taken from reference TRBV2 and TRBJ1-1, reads EPEVTQTPSHQVTQMGQEVILRCVPISNHLYFYWYRQILGQKVEFLVSFYNNEISEKSEIFDDQFSVERPDGSNFTLKIRSTKLEDSAMYFCASSGGQVAEAFFGQGTRLTVV.

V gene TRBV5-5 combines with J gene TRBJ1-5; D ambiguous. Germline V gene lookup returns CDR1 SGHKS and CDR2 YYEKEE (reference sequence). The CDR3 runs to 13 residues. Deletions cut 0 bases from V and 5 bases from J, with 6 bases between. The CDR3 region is CASSLASYQPQHF. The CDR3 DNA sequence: TGTGCCAGCAGCTTGGCCTCGTATCAGCCCCAGCATTTT.

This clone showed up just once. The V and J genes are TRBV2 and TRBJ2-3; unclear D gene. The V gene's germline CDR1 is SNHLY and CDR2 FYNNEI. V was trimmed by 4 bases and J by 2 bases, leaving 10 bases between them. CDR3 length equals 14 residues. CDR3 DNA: TGTGCCAGCAGTGTCGGAGATTACACAGATACGCAGTATTTT. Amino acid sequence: CASSVGDYTDTQYF.

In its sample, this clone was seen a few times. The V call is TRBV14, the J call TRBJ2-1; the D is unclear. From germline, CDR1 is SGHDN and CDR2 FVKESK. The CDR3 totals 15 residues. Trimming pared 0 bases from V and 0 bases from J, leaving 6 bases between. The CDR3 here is CASSQDLNSYNEQFF. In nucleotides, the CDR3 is TGTGCCAGCAGCCAAGACTTAAACTCCTACAATGAGCAGTTCTTC.

This CDR3 is CASSLAGGAGANVLTF. The DNA of the CDR3 is TGTGCCAGCAGTTTAGCCGGGGGAGCCGGGGCCAACGTCCTGACTTTC. The rearrangement joins TRBV28 to TRBJ2-6, with D possibly matching TRBD2 (6 bases). The germline V gene encodes CDR1 MDHEN and CDR2 SYDVKM. The CDR3 extends over 16 amino acids. The V gene lost 2 bases and the J gene lost 4 bases, with 12 bases spanning the gap.

The CDR3 here is CASSQDRGMRHGYTF. Here the CDR3 DNA reads TGTGCCAGCAGCCAAGATCGGGGGATGCGGCATGGCTACACCTTC. The V gene is TRBV3-1 (or the pseudogene TRBV3-2), the J gene TRBJ1-2; tentative D call: TRBD1 (5 bases). From germline, CDR1 is LGHDT and CDR2 YNNKEL (reference sequence). The ends were cut back, 0 bases at V and 6 bases at J, with 14 bases in the middle. This CDR3 is 15 amino acids long.

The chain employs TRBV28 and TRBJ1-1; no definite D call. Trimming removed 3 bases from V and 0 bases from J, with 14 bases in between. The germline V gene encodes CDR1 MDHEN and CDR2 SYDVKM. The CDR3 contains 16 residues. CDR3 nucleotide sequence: TGTGCCAGCAGTTTTCCGTTCGGTATCATGAACACTGAAGCTTTCTTT. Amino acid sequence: CASSFPFGIMNTEAFF.

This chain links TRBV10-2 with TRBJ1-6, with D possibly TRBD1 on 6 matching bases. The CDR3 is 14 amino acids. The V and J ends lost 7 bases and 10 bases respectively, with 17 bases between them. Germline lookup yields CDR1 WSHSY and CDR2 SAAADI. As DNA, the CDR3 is TGCGCCAGCACCCAAACAGGGTCTGGGTCACCCCTCCACTTT. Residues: CASTQTGSGSPLHF.

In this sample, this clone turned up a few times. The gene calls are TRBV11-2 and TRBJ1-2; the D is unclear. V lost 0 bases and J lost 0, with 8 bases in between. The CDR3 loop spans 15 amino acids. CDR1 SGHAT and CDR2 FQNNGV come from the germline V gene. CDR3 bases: TGTGCCAGCAGCTTAGACCGGGGAGCTAACTATGGCTACACCTTC. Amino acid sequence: CASSLDRGANYGYTF. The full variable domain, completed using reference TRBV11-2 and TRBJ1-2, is EAGVAQSPRYKIIEKRQSVAFWCNPISGHATLYWYQQILGQGPKLLIQFQNNGVVDDSQLPKDRFSAERLKGVDSTLKIQPAKLEDSAVYLCASSLDRGANYGYTFGSGTRLTVV.

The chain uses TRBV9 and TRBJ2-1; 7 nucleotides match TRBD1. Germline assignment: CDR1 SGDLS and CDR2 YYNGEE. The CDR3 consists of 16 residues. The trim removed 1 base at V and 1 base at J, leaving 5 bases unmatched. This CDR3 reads CASSVSGGRSYNEQFF. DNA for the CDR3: TGTGCCAGCAGCGTATCAGGGGGAAGGTCCTACAATGAGCAGTTCTTC. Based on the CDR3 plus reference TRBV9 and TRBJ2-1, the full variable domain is DSGVTQTPKHLITATGQRVTLRCSPRSGDLSVYWYQQSLDQGLQFLIQYYNGEERAKGNILERFSAQQFPDLHSELNLSSLELGDSALYFCASSVSGGRSYNEQFFGPGTRLTVL.

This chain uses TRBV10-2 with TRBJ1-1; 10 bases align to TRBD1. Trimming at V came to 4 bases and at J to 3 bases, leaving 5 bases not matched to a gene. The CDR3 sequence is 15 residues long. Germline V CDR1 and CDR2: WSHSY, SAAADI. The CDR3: CASSVSGQGDTEAFF. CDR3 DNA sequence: TGCGCCAGCAGTGTATCAGGACAGGGGGACACTGAAGCTTTCTTT.

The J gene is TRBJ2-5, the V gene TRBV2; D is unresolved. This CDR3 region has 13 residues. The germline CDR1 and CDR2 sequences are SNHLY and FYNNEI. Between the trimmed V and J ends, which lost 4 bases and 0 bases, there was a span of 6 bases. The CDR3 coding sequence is TGTGCCAGCAGTGGTCTGTACCAAGAGACCCAGTACTTC. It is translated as CASSGLYQETQYF.

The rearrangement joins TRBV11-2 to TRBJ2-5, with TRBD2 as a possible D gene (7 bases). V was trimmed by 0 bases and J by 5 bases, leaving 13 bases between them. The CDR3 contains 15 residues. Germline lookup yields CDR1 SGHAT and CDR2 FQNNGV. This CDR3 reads CASSLDSTGGETQYF. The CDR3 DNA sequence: TGTGCCAGCAGCTTAGATAGTACGGGGGGCGAGACCCAGTACTTC.

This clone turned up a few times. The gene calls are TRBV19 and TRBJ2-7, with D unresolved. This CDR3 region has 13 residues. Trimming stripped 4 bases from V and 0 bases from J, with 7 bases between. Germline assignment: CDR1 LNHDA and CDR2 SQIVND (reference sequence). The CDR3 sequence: CASSTLLSYEQYF. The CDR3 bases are TGTGCCAGTAGTACTCTCCTCTCCTACGAGCAGTACTTC. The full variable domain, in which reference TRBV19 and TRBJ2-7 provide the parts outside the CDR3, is DGGITQSPKYLFRKEGQNVTLSCEQNLNHDAMYWYRQDPGQGLRLIYYSQIVNDFQKGDIAEGYSVSREKKESFPLTVTSAQKNPTAFYLCASSTLLSYEQYFGPGTRLTVT.

The CDR3 loop is CASRGRGPQHF. The CDR3 DNA follows: TGTGCCAGCAGGGGTAGAGGGCCCCAGCATTTT. The chain uses TRBV2 and TRBJ1-5; D uncertain. Trimming stripped 6 bases from V and 9 bases from J, with 9 bases between. CDR1 is SNHLY and CDR2 is FYNNEI in the germline V gene. This CDR3 has 11 residues.

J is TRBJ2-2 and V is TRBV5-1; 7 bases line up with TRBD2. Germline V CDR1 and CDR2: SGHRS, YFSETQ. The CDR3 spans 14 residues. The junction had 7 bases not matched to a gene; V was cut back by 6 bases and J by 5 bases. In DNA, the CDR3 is TGCGCCAGCAAGGCAGGCGGGGGAACCGGGGAGCTGTTTTTT. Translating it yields CASKAGGGTGELFF.

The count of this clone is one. The CDR3 nucleotides are TGTGCCAGTAGTGACAGTTACCCCCAGCATTTT. Its translation is CASSDSYPQHF. This chain links TRBV19 with TRBJ1-5, with D perhaps TRBD1 (5 bases). The germline V gene encodes CDR1 LNHDA and CDR2 SQIVND (reference sequence). Trimming left V 5 bases short and J 10 bases short, with 9 bases between. The CDR3 is 11 amino acids.

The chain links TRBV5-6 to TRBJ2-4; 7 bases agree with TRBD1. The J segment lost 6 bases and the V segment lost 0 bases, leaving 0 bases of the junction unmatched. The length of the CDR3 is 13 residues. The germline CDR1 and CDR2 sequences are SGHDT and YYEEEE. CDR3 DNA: TGTGCCAGCAGCTTGGGGGACAGAAACATTCAGTACTTC. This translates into CASSLGDRNIQYF.

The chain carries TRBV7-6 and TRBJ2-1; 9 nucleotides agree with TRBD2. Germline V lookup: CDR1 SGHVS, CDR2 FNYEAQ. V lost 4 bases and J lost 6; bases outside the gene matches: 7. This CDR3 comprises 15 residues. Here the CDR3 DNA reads TGTGCCAGCAGCTATCGGACTAGCGTGGGCAATGAGCAGTTCTTC. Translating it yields CASSYRTSVGNEQFF.

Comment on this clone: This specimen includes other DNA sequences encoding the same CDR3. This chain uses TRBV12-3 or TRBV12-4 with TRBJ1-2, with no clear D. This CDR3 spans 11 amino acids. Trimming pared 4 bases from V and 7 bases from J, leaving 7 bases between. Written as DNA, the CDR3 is TGTGCCAGCAGTTCCCGGGGTGGCTACACCTTC. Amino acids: CASSSRGGYTF.

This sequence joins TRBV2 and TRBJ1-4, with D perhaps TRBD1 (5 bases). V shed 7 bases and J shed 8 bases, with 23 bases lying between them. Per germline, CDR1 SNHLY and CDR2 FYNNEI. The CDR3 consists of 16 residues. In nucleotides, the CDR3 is TGTGCCAGCATCCCAGGGAGGTCTCGGGCGTGGGAAAAACTGTTTTTT. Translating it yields CASIPGRSRAWEKLFF.

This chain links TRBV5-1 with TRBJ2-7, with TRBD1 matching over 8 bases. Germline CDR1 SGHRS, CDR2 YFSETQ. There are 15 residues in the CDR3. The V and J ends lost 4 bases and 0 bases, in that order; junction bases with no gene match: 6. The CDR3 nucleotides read TGCGCCAGCAGCACGTGGACAGGGAGCTCCTACGAGCAGTACTTC. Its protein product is CASSTWTGSSYEQYF.

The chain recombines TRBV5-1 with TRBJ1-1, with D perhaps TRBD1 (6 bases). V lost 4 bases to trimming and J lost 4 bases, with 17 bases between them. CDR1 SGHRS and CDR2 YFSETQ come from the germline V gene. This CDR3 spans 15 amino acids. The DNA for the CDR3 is TGCGCCAGCAGCCCCATAGGCGGGGGCGGCACTGAAGCTTTCTTT. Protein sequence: CASSPIGGGGTEAFF.

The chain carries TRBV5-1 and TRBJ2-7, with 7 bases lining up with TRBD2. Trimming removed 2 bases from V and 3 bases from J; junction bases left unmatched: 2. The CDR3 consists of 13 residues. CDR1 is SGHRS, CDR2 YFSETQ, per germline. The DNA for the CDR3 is TGCGCCAGCAGCTTAGCGGGGAACTACGAGCAGTACTTC. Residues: CASSLAGNYEQYF.

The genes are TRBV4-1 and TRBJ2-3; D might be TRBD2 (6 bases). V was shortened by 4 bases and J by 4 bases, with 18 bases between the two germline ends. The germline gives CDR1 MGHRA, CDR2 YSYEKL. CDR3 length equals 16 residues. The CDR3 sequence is CASSRLTTRRADTQYF. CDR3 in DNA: TGCGCCAGCAGCCGCCTGACTACCCGGAGGGCAGATACGCAGTATTTT.

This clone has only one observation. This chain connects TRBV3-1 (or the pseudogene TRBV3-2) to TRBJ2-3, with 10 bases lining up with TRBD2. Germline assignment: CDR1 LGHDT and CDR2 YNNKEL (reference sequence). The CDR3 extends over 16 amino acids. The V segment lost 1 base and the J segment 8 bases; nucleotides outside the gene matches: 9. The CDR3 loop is CASSQALAGVIRTQYF. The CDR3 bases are TGTGCCAGCAGCCAAGCCCTAGCGGGGGTTATCCGTACGCAGTATTTT.

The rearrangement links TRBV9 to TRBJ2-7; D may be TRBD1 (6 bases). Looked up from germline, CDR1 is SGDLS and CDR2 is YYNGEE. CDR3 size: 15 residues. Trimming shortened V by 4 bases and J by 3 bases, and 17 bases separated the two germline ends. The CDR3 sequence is CASSPGLGANYEQYF. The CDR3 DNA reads TGTGCCAGCAGCCCCGGGTTGGGGGCGAACTACGAGCAGTACTTC.

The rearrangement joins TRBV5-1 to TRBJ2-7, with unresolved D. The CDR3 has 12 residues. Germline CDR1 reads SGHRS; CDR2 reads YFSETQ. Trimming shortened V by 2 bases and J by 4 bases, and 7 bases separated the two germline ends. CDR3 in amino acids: CASSFAGYEQYF. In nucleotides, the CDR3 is TGCGCCAGCAGCTTTGCAGGATACGAGCAGTACTTC.